Below are 6 T cell receptor beta chains sequenced from a single sample in a study of blood T cells in healthy people across ages. A second about 6 to 12 cycle PCR used barcoded and J-beta primers. TCRdb passed the 5' RACE reads through MiXCR, listing each CDR3 protein once. The table lists about 570,000 distinct CDR3 sequences, about 27% of them singletons. This sample was also put to use in a study of T cells of mothers and their children.

Specimen: blood. These receptors all come from a boy between 2 and 10 years old in good health.

This clonotype was recorded a few times. The rearrangement joins TRBV4-2 to TRBJ2-1; D gene unclear. This CDR3 contains 15 residues. Trimming pared 7 bases from V and 0 bases from J, leaving 13 bases between. Germline CDR1 reads LGHNA; CDR2 reads YNFKEQ. The CDR3 loop reads CASTGFSSSYNEQFF. CDR3 nucleotide sequence: TGTGCCAGCACTGGTTTCTCTAGCTCCTACAATGAGCAGTTCTTC.

The table lists this clonotype with many counts. The chain links TRBV7-2 to TRBJ2-3; 10 bases are a match to TRBD2. V shed 2 bases and J 0 bases; nucleotides not matched to a gene: 8. This CDR3 has 18 amino acids. CDR1 SGHTA and CDR2 FQGNSA come from the germline V gene. The CDR3: CASSLTGTSDASTDTQYF. In DNA form, the CDR3 reads TGTGCCAGCAGCTTAACCGGGACTAGCGATGCTAGCACAGATACGCAGTATTTT. Supplemented by reference TRBV7-2 and TRBJ2-3, the full variable domain reads GAGVSQSPSNKVTEKGKDVELRCDPISGHTALYWYRQSLGQGLEFLIYFQGNSAPDKSGLPSDRFSAERTGGSVSTLTIQRTQQEDSAVYLCASSLTGTSDASTDTQYFGPGTRLTVL.

The rearrangement links TRBV6-5 to TRBJ1-2; 7 bases fit TRBD1. There are 14 residues in the CDR3. Germline CDR1 MNHEY, CDR2 SVGAGI. The ends lost 8 bases at V and 3 bases at J; junction bases unmatched: 9. Written as DNA, the CDR3 is TGTGCCAGCCGTGGACAGGCGACATACTATGGCTACACCTTC. Translation gives CASRGQATYYGYTF.

The gene calls are TRBV6-5 and TRBJ1-2, with 7 bases lining up with TRBD1. With 5 bases clipped from V and 5 bases from J, the junction kept 11 bases outside the gene matches. Germline V gene lookup returns CDR1 MNHEY and CDR2 SVGAGI. The CDR3 totals 15 residues. CDR3 in amino acids: CASSGGTALGYGYTF. CDR3 sequence (DNA): TGTGCCAGCAGTGGGGGGACAGCCCTGGGGTATGGCTACACCTTC.

J is TRBJ2-2 and V is TRBV4-2; the match to TRBD2 covers 14 bases. CDR1 is LGHNA and CDR2 is YNFKEQ in the germline V gene. V gave up 3 bases and J gave up 6 bases; unmatched junction bases: 18. CDR3 length: 21 amino acids. The CDR3 reads CASSHILATSGGAGFAGELFF. The DNA of the CDR3 is TGTGCCAGCAGCCATATCCTTGCGACTAGCGGGGGGGCCGGATTCGCCGGGGAGCTGTTTTTT.

Only a few counts were recorded for this clonotype. The CDR3 is CASSTQGVPNTGELFF. The DNA of the CDR3 is TGCGCCAGCAGCACCCAGGGAGTCCCGAACACCGGGGAGCTGTTTTTT. The genes are TRBV5-1 and TRBJ2-2, with D perhaps TRBD1 or TRBD2 (5 bases each). The length of the CDR3 is 16 residues. Trimming shortened V by 4 bases and J by 0 bases, and 13 bases separated the two germline ends. CDR1 is SGHRS and CDR2 is YFSETQ in the germline V gene.